This TCR beta chain was documented in a study of patients and donors after allogeneic stem cell transplantation. TCRdb re-analysed the RT-PCR reads in MiXCR, keeping a single row per CDR3 protein. The table records a few hundred thousand distinct CDR3 sequences, about 14% of them present only once. CDR3 size: 16 residues. The V gene end was trimmed by 2 bases and the J gene end by 3 bases; junction bases not matched to a gene: 3. Germline V gives CDR1 SGHTA, CDR2 FQGTGA. This clonotype appeared a few times. The receptor comes from a human donor who was either an allogeneic HSCT recipient or a stem cell or donor lymphocyte infusion donor (not recorded which). It is not recorded whose cells these are; they may come from a transplant donor. The chain carries TRBV7-3 and TRBJ2-1; TRBD2 matches 11 bases. The sample was blood, either unsorted or a sorted T cell fraction (not recorded which). The CDR3 reads CASSLRLAGIYNEQFF. The DNA of the CDR3 is TGTGCCAGCAGCTTACGACTAGCGGGGATCTACAATGAGCAGTTCTTC. Combining the CDR3 with reference TRBV7-3 and TRBJ2-1 gives the whole variable domain GAGVSQTPSNKVTEKGKYVELRCDPISGHTALYWYRQSLGQGPEFLIYFQGTGAADDSGLPNDRFFAVRPEGSVSTLKIQRTERGDSAVYLCASSLRLAGIYNEQFFGPGTRLTVL.